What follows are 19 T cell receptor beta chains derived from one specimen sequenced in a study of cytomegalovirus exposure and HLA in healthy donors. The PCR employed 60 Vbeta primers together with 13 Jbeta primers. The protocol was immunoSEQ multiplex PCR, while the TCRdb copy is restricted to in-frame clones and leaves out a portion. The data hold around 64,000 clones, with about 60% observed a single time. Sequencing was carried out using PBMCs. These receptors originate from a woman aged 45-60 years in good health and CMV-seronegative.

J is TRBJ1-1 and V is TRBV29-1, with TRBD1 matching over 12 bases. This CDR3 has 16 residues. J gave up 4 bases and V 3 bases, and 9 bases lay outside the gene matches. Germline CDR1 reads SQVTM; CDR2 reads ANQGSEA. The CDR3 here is CSVEGDRGRRGTEAFF. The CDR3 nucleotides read TGCAGCGTTGAGGGGGACAGGGGGCGGAGGGGCACTGAAGCTTTCTTT.

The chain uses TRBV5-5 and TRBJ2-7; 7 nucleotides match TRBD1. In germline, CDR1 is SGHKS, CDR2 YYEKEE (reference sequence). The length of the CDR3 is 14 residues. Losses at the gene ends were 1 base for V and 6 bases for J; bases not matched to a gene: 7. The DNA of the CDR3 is TGTGCCAGCAGCTTGACAACAGGGGCTGGCGAGCAGTACTTC. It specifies CASSLTTGAGEQYF.

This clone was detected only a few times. CDR3 DNA sequence: TGTGCCAGCACCCCCGGGACAGGGAACAATGAGCAGTTCTTC. This encodes CASTPGTGNNEQFF. This chain links TRBV27 with TRBJ2-1; 9 nucleotides align to TRBD1. V lost 7 bases, J lost 5 bases, and 6 bases stayed unmatched. In germline, CDR1 is MNHEY, CDR2 SMNVEV (reference sequence). CDR3 length: 14 residues.

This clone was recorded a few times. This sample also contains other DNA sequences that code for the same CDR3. CDR3 nucleotide sequence: TGCGCCAGCAGCCCTGGGACAGGGGGCGCGGGCACTGAAGCTTTCTTT. Its translation is CASSPGTGGAGTEAFF. The V call is TRBV5-1, the J call TRBJ1-1; 12 bases map to TRBD1. This CDR3 is 16 amino acids long. V lost 4 bases, J lost 4 bases, and 8 bases stayed unmatched. The germline gives CDR1 SGHRS, CDR2 YFSETQ.

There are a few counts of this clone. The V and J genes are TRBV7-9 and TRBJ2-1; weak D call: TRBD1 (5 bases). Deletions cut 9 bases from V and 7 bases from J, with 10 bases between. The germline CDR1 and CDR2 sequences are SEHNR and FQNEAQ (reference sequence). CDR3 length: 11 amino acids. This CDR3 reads CARQDGNEQFF. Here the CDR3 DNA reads TGTGCCAGACAGGATGGGAATGAGCAGTTCTTC.

CDR3 bases: TGTGCCAGCAGCTCCGCCGGGACTTACCAAGAGACCCAGTACTTC. Translation: CASSSAGTYQETQYF. J is TRBJ2-5 and V is TRBV6-5; D is perhaps TRBD2 (6 bases). CDR1 and CDR2 (germline): MNHEY, SVGAGI. Trimming removed 6 bases from V and 0 bases from J, with 14 bases in between. The CDR3 has 15 amino acids.

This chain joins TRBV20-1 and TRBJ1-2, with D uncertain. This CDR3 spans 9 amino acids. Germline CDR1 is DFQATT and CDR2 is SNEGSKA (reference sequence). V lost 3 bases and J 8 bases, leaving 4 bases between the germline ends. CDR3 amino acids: CSASPGYTF. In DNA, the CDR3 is TGCAGTGCTAGTCCGGGCTACACCTTC.

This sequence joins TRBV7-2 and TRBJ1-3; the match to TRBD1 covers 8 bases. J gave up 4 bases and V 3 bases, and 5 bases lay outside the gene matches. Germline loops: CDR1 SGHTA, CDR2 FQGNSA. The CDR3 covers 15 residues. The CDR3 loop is CASSFSRDRGNTIYF. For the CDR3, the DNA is TGTGCCAGCAGCTTCTCCCGGGACAGGGGAAACACCATATATTTT. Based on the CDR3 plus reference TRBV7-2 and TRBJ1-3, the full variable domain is GAGVSQSPSNKVTEKGKDVELRCDPISGHTALYWYRQSLGQGLEFLIYFQGNSAPDKSGLPSDRFSAERTGGSVSTLTIQRTQQEDSAVYLCASSFSRDRGNTIYFGEGSWLTVV.

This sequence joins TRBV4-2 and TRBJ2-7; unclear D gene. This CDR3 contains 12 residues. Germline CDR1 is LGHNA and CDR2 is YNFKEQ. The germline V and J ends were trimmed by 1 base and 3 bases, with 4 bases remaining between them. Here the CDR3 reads CASSQGRYEQYF. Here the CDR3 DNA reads TGTGCCAGCAGCCAAGGTCGCTACGAGCAGTACTTC.

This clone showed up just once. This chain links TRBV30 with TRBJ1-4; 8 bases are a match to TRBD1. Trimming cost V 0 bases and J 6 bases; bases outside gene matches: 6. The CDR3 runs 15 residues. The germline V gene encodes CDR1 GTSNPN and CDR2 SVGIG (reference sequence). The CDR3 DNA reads TGTGCCTGGAGTGTACTGGGACAGGTCCATGAAAAACTGTTTTTT. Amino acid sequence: CAWSVLGQVHEKLFF.

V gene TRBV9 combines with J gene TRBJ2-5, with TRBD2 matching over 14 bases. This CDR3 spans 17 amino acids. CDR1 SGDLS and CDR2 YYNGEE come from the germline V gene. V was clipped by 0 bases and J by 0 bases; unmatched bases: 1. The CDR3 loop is CASSVGLAGGHQETQYF. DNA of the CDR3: TGTGCCAGCAGCGTAGGACTAGCGGGAGGGCACCAAGAGACCCAGTACTTC.

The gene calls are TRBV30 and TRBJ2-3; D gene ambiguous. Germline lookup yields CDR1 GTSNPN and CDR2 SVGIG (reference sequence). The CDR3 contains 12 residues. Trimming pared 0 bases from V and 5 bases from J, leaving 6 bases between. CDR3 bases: TGTGCCTGGAGTGTCGCCAGAGATACGCAGTATTTT. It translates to CAWSVARDTQYF.

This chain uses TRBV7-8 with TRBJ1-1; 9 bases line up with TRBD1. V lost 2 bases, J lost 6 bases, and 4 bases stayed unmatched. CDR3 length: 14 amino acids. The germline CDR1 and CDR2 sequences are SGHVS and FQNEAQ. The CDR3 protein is CASSLRQGVAEAFF. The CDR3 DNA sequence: TGTGCCAGCAGCTTAAGACAGGGGGTCGCTGAAGCTTTCTTT.

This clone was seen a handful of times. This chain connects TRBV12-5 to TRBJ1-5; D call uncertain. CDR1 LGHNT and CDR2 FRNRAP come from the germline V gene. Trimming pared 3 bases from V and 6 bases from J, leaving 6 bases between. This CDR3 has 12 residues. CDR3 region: CASGLTVQPQHF. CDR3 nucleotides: TGTGCTAGTGGTTTAACTGTTCAGCCCCAGCATTTT.

The chain's CDR3 is CASSVVWQGEEKLFF. CDR3 in DNA: TGTGCCAGCAGCGTAGTATGGCAGGGCGAGGAAAAACTGTTTTTT. The chain carries TRBV9 and TRBJ1-4, with D perhaps TRBD1 (5 bases). Germline V gene data show CDR1 as SGDLS and CDR2 as YYNGEE. The CDR3 consists of 15 residues. Trimming pared 0 bases from V and 8 bases from J, leaving 14 bases between.

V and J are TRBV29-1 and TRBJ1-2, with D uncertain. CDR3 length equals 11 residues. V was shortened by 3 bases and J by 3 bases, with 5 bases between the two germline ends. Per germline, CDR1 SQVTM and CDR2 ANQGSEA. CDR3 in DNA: TGCAGCGTTGAGGGCTACTATGGCTACACCTTC. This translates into CSVEGYYGYTF.

For the CDR3, the DNA is TGTGCCTGGAGTGTGGGCAGGGGAGCTTTCTTT. Translation gives CAWSVGRGAFF. The chain is built from TRBV30 and TRBJ1-1, with D perhaps TRBD1 (6 bases). The CDR3 spans 11 residues. Deletions cut 0 bases from V and 10 bases from J, with 9 bases between. Germline values: CDR1 GTSNPN, CDR2 SVGIG (reference sequence).

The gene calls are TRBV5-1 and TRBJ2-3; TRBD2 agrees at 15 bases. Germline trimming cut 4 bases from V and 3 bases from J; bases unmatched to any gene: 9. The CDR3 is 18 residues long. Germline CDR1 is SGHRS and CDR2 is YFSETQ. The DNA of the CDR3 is TGCGCCAGCAGCCCCGGTGGACTAGCGGGAGGGCTTACAGATACGCAGTATTTT. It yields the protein CASSPGGLAGGLTDTQYF. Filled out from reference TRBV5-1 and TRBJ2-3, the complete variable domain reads KAGVTQTPRYLIKTRGQQVTLSCSPISGHRSVSWYQQTPGQGLQFLFEYFSETQRNKGNFPGRFSGRQFSNSRSEMNVSTLELGDSALYLCASSPGGLAGGLTDTQYFGPGTRLTVL.

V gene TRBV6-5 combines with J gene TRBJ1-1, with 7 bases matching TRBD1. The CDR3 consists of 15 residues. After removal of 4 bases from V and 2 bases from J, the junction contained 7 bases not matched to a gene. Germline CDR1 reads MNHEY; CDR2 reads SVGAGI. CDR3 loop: CASSFQGDANTEAFF. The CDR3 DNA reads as TGTGCCAGCAGTTTCCAGGGGGACGCTAACACTGAAGCTTTCTTT.